This TCR beta chain was captured by sequencing in a study of CD4 and CD8 cells across lung adenocarcinoma regions. Germline CDR1 is MNHEY and CDR2 is SMNVEV (reference sequence). The CDR3 length is 13 residues, termini included. Via MiXCR, TCRdb re-called the PCR reads, giving one row per CDR3 protein. The sample comprises 9,500 to 15,000 distinct CDR3 sequences, 47% of which are singletons, and less than 35% rests with the top ten. About this clonotype itself: In this CDR3 the conserved last residue, phenylalanine or tryptophan, is missing, so a read error is likely. It is unclear where the CDR3 begins or ends on the DNA, so no DNA is shown, and the CDR3 is as TCRdb lists it.

The patients had localized lung adenocarcinoma, a non-small cell subtype. The sample consisted of CD8+ T cells from the margin of a lung tumor. J is TRBJ2-5 and V is TRBV27; TRBD1 reflects the table's D call only, with no check against the DNA. The sequence was obtained from a male donor with lung adenocarcinoma. The CD4 and CD8 labels of this study may be unreliable. The CDR3 here is CAGRGRGPASQHS.